The clone carrying this T cell receptor (beta chain) was detected many times. Its cognate antigen is unknown. Combining iRepertoire HTBI primers with Arm-PCR of CDR3 regions, the authors built TCR beta libraries. TCRdb fed the multiplex PCR reads into MiXCR, producing one record per CDR3 protein. The sample includes approximately 300,000 distinct CDR3 sequences, about 18% of them seen just once. This sample is drawn from a study of regulatory T cells in long-lasting Graves disease. Regarding the study as a whole: Since the sample size was small, accuracy may have been reduced.

Germline CDR1 reads SGHVS; CDR2 reads FQNEAQ. Unmatched junction bases numbered 6, after V lost 6 bases and J lost 1 base. The CDR3 sequence is 14 residues long. The time point denotes: newly diagnosed GD, antithyroid drugs for less than 3 months. Scientists built the TCR library using RNA that was extracted from PBMCs. J is TRBJ2-7 and V is TRBV7-8, with TRBD1 matching over 7 bases. This sample comprised peripheral blood mononuclear cells (PBMCs), obtained at new diagnosis, from a patient treated with antithyroid drugs. This receptor was identified in a female donor with Graves disease. In nucleotides, the CDR3 is TGTGCCAGCAGGTCCGGGACAGCTTCCTACGAGCAGTACTTC. Translating gives CASRSGTASYEQYF.